Below, 7 T cell receptor beta chains from the same sample are listed, as sequenced in a study of PD-1 blockade in classical Hodgkin lymphoma. Sequencing used immunoSEQ multiplex PCR; TCRdb keeps in-frame clones, though not all of them. The sample consists of over 50,000 clones, 87% of them appearing once. Time point described: cycle 4 day 1 (C4D1), after 6 weeks of nivolumab. All patients relapsed after autologous stem cell transplantation, and brentuximab vedotin exposure varied. The specimen was peripheral blood mononuclear cells (PBMCs), collected before the fourth cycle of nivolumab. These receptors were taken from a human donor with classical Hodgkin lymphoma.

This chain joins TRBV7-2 and TRBJ1-5, with 7 bases that match TRBD1. Germline V gives CDR1 SGHTA, CDR2 FQGNSA. The CDR3 runs to 14 residues. V lost 5 bases to trimming and J lost 6 bases; unmatched junction nucleotides: 7. Here the CDR3 DNA reads TGTGCCAGCAGCGCTGACAGGGTCGCTCAGCCCCAGCATTTT. It specifies CASSADRVAQPQHF.

This chain connects TRBV10-3 to TRBJ1-2, with 7 bases identical to TRBD1. CDR3 length equals 14 residues. J lost 0 bases, V lost 10 bases, and 8 bases had no gene match. Germline V gene sequence: CDR1 ENHRY, CDR2 SYGVKD. CDR3: CATQGVSSNYGYTF. CDR3 bases: TGTGCCACCCAGGGGGTATCTTCTAACTATGGCTACACCTTC.

This chain uses TRBV6-5 with TRBJ2-5; D gene unclear. V shed 4 bases and J shed 1 base, with 4 bases lying between them. Germline values: CDR1 MNHEY, CDR2 SVGAGI. This CDR3 has 12 residues. The CDR3 DNA reads as TGTGCCAGCAGTTCTTTCCAAGAGACCCAGTACTTC. Its protein is CASSSFQETQYF.

The chain combines TRBV2 with TRBJ1-2; D uncertain. There are 13 residues in the CDR3. CDR1 is SNHLY, CDR2 FYNNEI, per germline. The V gene lost 7 bases and the J gene lost 4 bases, with 13 bases spanning the gap. Here the CDR3 DNA reads TGTGCCAGCACTGCGACCGTCGGCTATGGCTACACCTTC. Its translation is CASTATVGYGYTF.

The chain employs TRBV19 and TRBJ1-5; D uncertain. This CDR3 is 14 amino acids long. V was cut by 3 bases and J by 0 bases, with 6 bases left in between. Germline V gene lookup returns CDR1 LNHDA and CDR2 SQIVND (reference sequence). This chain's CDR3 is CASSIVPSNQPQHF. The DNA of the CDR3 is TGTGCCAGTAGTATTGTGCCTAGCAATCAGCCCCAGCATTTT. The full variable domain, with the rest looked up from reference TRBV19 and TRBJ1-5, is DGGITQSPKYLFRKEGQNVTLSCEQNLNHDAMYWYRQDPGQGLRLIYYSQIVNDFQKGDIAEGYSVSREKKESFPLTVTSAQKNPTAFYLCASSIVPSNQPQHFGDGTRLSIL.

The chain is built from TRBV6-1 and TRBJ1-5; D may be TRBD1 (5 bases). Germline V lookup: CDR1 MNHNS, CDR2 SASEGT. The CDR3 has 15 amino acids. Trimming pared 3 bases from V and 6 bases from J, leaving 15 bases between. The CDR3 DNA reads as TGTGCCAGCAGTGACAGGGCCCCCCTTGGTCAGCCCCAGCATTTT. This codes for CASSDRAPLGQPQHF.

This rearrangement joins TRBV6-6 to TRBJ2-7; TRBD1 agrees at 7 bases. CDR3 length equals 16 residues. Germline V gives CDR1 MNHNY, CDR2 SVGAGI (reference sequence). The ends lost 0 bases at V and 6 bases at J; junction bases unmatched: 11. CDR3 residues: CASSYSITGAVGEQYF. The CDR3 DNA reads TGTGCCAGCAGTTACTCAATAACAGGGGCTGTAGGCGAGCAGTACTTC.